This T cell receptor (beta chain) was recorded in a study of regulatory T cells in long-lasting Graves disease. Study-level background: Antithyroid drug use was under 3 months in newly diagnosed Graves' patients.

HTBI primers from iRepertoire and Arm-PCR of CDR3 regions yielded the TCR beta libraries. TCRdb reprocessed the multiplex PCR reads via MiXCR and lists one record per CDR3 protein. Found here are around 480,000 distinct CDR3 sequences, around 15% of them singletons; the top ten hold 12%. This clonotype has only one observation. The CDR3 length is 16 residues. Per germline, CDR1 SEHNR and CDR2 FQNEAQ (reference sequence). V dropped 5 bases and J dropped 0; count of bases not matched to a gene: 9. The time point denotes: newly diagnosed GD, antithyroid drugs for less than 3 months. Preparation of the TCR library used RNA extracted from PBMCs. About 8.8 milliliters of peripheral blood were drawn into EDTA tubes. The same sample was also used in a study of T cells in Graves' hyperthyroidism and ophthalmopathy.

This chain links TRBV7-9 with TRBJ2-7, with 8 bases fitting TRBD2. The clonotype comes from a man aged 40-55 years with Graves disease. Material: peripheral blood mononuclear cells (PBMCs), obtained at new diagnosis, from a patient treated with antithyroid drugs. This chain's CDR3 is CASSPGGGGPSYEQYF. The DNA for the CDR3 is TGTGCCAGCAGCCCGGGAGGGGGAGGGCCCTCCTACGAGCAGTACTTC.